These 30 T cell receptor beta chains originate from one sample sequenced in a study of shared clonotypes between healthy human individuals. Clones were read by immunoSEQ multiplex PCR, and TCRdb kept only the in-frame ones, dropping some. The table shows 2,500,000 or so clones, with 93% occurring only once. Material for sequencing was naive CD4+ T cells from PBMCs. The subset is: CD45RA+ positively selected. These receptors were taken from a man between 18 and 29 years old in good health. Some clones in this sample may be carry-over from other donors' samples.

The count of this clone is one. The V and J genes are TRBV10-3 and TRBJ2-2, with D maybe TRBD2 (5 bases). The CDR3 has 15 residues. The V gene's germline CDR1 is ENHRY and CDR2 SYGVKD. V shed 4 bases and J shed 5 bases, with 14 bases lying between them. The CDR3 sequence: CAISAQDSQTGELFF. CDR3 sequence (DNA): TGTGCCATCAGTGCCCAGGACTCCCAGACCGGGGAGCTGTTTTTT.

This chain links TRBV2 with TRBJ1-4; TRBD1 aligns across 9 bases. Losses at the gene ends were 6 bases for V and 2 bases for J; bases not matched to a gene: 7. Germline V lookup: CDR1 SNHLY, CDR2 FYNNEI. The CDR3 is 16 residues long. The CDR3 sequence: CASRDRGAGTNEKLFF. The CDR3 nucleotides read TGTGCCAGCAGGGACAGGGGCGCAGGGACTAATGAAAAACTGTTTTTT.

The rearrangement joins TRBV6-1 to TRBJ1-2, with a tentative D call TRBD1 (5 bases). The V gene's germline CDR1 is MNHNS and CDR2 SASEGT. Deletions cut 6 bases from V and 4 bases from J, with 18 bases between. This CDR3 contains 15 residues. The CDR3 sequence is CASRGRATETYGYTF. CDR3 in DNA: TGTGCCAGCAGGGGGCGGGCTACCGAAACCTATGGCTACACCTTC.

The V and J genes are TRBV30 and TRBJ1-4, with D maybe TRBD1 (6 bases). Trimming left V 5 bases short and J 5 bases short, with 15 bases between. Germline CDR1 and CDR2: GTSNPN and SVGIG (reference sequence). The CDR3 has 14 amino acids. The CDR3 sequence is CAWGLGGPNEKLFF. In DNA, the CDR3 is TGTGCCTGGGGTCTGGGGGGCCCCAATGAAAAACTGTTTTTT.

CDR3 sequence reads: CASSNSGGEYQPQHF. DNA for the CDR3: TGTGCCAGCAGTAATTCAGGGGGCGAGTATCAGCCCCAGCATTTT. The V call is TRBV6-6, the J call TRBJ1-5; 8 positions match TRBD1. The V segment lost 5 bases and the J segment 5 bases; nucleotides outside the gene matches: 8. Germline V gene lookup returns CDR1 MNHNY and CDR2 SVGAGI (reference sequence). This CDR3 comprises 15 residues.

This clone was seen more than once but under ten times. The chain recombines TRBV11-1 with TRBJ2-7, with D uncertain. Germline V gives CDR1 SGHAT, CDR2 FQDESV (reference sequence). Trimming took off 4 bases at V and 5 bases at J, with 12 bases between the two ends. The CDR3 contains 13 residues. The DNA for the CDR3 is TGTGCCAGCAGCTACGAATGGGATGACGAGCAGTACTTC. Protein product: CASSYEWDDEQYF.

The chain joins TRBV25-1 to TRBJ1-1; TRBD1 is a possible D gene (5 bases). Germline CDR1 MGHDK, CDR2 SYGVNS. The CDR3 is made up of 13 amino acids. Trimming took off 6 bases at V and 4 bases at J, with 12 bases between the two ends. CDR3 amino acids: CASRPGLSTEAFF. The CDR3 DNA follows: TGTGCCAGCAGACCGGGACTTTCCACTGAAGCTTTCTTT.

This sequence joins TRBV28 and TRBJ2-1; 8 positions match TRBD2. CDR3 length: 16 amino acids. Per germline, CDR1 MDHEN and CDR2 SYDVKM. V was clipped by 5 bases and J by 2 bases; unmatched bases: 8. This chain's CDR3 is CASSPLGGGTYNEQFF. The CDR3 DNA reads as TGTGCCAGCAGTCCTTTGGGCGGGGGGACCTACAATGAGCAGTTCTTC.

V gene TRBV11-3 combines with J gene TRBJ1-3; D call uncertain. The CDR3 length is 15 residues. With 6 bases removed from V and 0 bases from J, the gap between germline ends came to 12 bases. Germline V gene sequence: CDR1 SGHNT, CDR2 YENEEA. The chain's CDR3 is CASSPDGNSGNTIYF. In nucleotides, the CDR3 is TGTGCCAGCAGTCCGGACGGTAACTCTGGAAACACCATATATTTT.

The CDR3 loop is CAWSGWASGRNEQFF. CDR3 DNA sequence: TGTGCCTGGAGTGGTTGGGCTAGCGGTAGGAATGAGCAGTTCTTC. The J gene is TRBJ2-1, the V gene TRBV30; 7 bases line up with TRBD2. This CDR3 is 15 amino acids long. Germline loops: CDR1 GTSNPN, CDR2 SVGIG (reference sequence). Losses at the gene ends were 1 base for V and 7 bases for J; bases not matched to a gene: 10. Looking up the rest from reference TRBV30 and TRBJ2-1 gives the full variable domain: SQTIHQWPATLVQPVGSPLSLECTVEGTSNPNLYWYRQAAGRGLQLLFYSVGIGQISSEVPQNLSASRPQDRQFILSSKKLLLSDSGFYLCAWSGWASGRNEQFFGPGTRLTVL.

The chain links TRBV14 to TRBJ2-1; maybe TRBD1 (6 bases). Trimming stripped 4 bases from V and 6 bases from J, with 22 bases between. Germline CDR1 reads SGHDN; CDR2 reads FVKESK. CDR3 size: 17 residues. The CDR3 DNA follows: TGTGCCAGCAGCCCCTGGTTAGTTGAGGGGGTCCGCAATGAGCAGTTCTTC. It yields the protein CASSPWLVEGVRNEQFF.

This clone was picked up one time. The rearrangement joins TRBV23-1 to TRBJ1-2; no clear D. TRBV23-1 is recorded as an ORF, its role being uncertain. This CDR3 is built from 16 residues. The germline V and J ends were trimmed by 4 bases and 14 bases, with 29 bases remaining between them. This CDR3 is CASSPNGGAQERRSTF. The CDR3 DNA is TGCGCCAGCAGTCCAAATGGAGGCGCCCAGGAACGAAGAAGTACCTTC.

This clone was recorded a few times. The chain couples TRBV28 to TRBJ1-5; 9 bases match TRBD1. Trimming took 9 bases from V and 5 from J; bases not matched to a gene: 2. The CDR3 loop spans 12 amino acids. Germline V CDR1 and CDR2: MDHEN, SYDVKM. The DNA for the CDR3 is TGTGCCAGTCACAGGGGGCATCAGCCCCAGCATTTT. As protein: CASHRGHQPQHF.

As regards this clone: Other nucleotide sequences in the sample specify the same CDR3. The chain recombines TRBV5-1 with TRBJ2-5, with D perhaps matching TRBD1 (6 bases). The CDR3 consists of 14 residues. The germline V and J ends were trimmed by 0 bases and 5 bases, with 11 bases remaining between them. Germline lookup yields CDR1 SGHRS and CDR2 YFSETQ. Here the CDR3 reads CASSLVGAEETQYF. In nucleotides, the CDR3 is TGCGCCAGCAGCTTGGTGGGGGCGGAGGAGACCCAGTACTTC.

The rearrangement joins TRBV4-1 to TRBJ2-7, with 7 bases lining up with TRBD2. The length of the CDR3 is 17 residues. In germline, CDR1 is MGHRA, CDR2 YSYEKL. The trim removed 0 bases at V and 4 bases at J, leaving 12 bases unmatched. The DNA of the CDR3 is TGCGCCAGCAGCCAAGACCTTCAGCGGGGTCGACGGTACGAGCAGTACTTC. This codes for CASSQDLQRGRRYEQYF.

The chain combines TRBV25-1 with TRBJ2-5, with a weak D call TRBD2 (6 bases). CDR1 is MGHDK and CDR2 is SYGVNS in the germline V gene. V shed 3 bases and J shed 5 bases, with 16 bases lying between them. The CDR3 sequence is 15 residues long. CDR3 in amino acids: CASSDPAGLLETQYF. For the CDR3, the DNA is TGTGCCAGCAGTGACCCCGCGGGACTTTTGGAGACCCAGTACTTC.

The J gene is TRBJ2-1, the V gene TRBV7-9; TRBD2 matches 12 bases. The CDR3 is 17 amino acids. Germline V gene sequence: CDR1 SEHNR, CDR2 FQNEAQ (reference sequence). The trim removed 5 bases at V and 3 bases at J, leaving 8 bases unmatched. The CDR3 bases are TGTGCCAGCAGCGTGACTAGCGGGAGTCTCAGCTACAATGAGCAGTTCTTC. This translates into CASSVTSGSLSYNEQFF.

V is TRBV5-1 and J is TRBJ1-2, with TRBD1 as a possible D gene (6 bases). Germline-derived CDR1 and CDR2 are SGHRS and YFSETQ. The V end lost 5 bases, the J end lost 4 bases, and 24 bases lay between the germline ends. CDR3 length equals 17 residues. CDR3 in amino acids: CASRPTGREGLFYGYTF. The DNA of the CDR3 is TGCGCCAGCAGACCAACAGGGAGGGAGGGCCTATTCTATGGCTACACCTTC.

As for this clone: The sample contains more than one DNA sequence encoding this CDR3. The chain employs TRBV28 and TRBJ1-1; D remains ambiguous. The germline CDR1 and CDR2 sequences are MDHEN and SYDVKM. Deletions cut 8 bases from V and 1 base from J, with 8 bases between. CDR3 length: 12 residues. For the CDR3, the DNA is TGTGCCAGCCTACGGGGGAACACTGAAGCTTTCTTT. Encoded protein: CASLRGNTEAFF.

CDR3: CASSFPARAGANVLTF. In nucleotides, the CDR3 is TGTGCCAGCAGCTTCCCGGCGAGGGCTGGGGCCAACGTCCTGACTTTC. J is TRBJ2-6 and V is TRBV7-9, with D tentatively TRBD2 (5 bases). The CDR3 runs to 16 residues. The germline V gene encodes CDR1 SEHNR and CDR2 FQNEAQ (reference sequence). V shed 3 bases and J shed 2 bases, with 11 bases lying between them.

The chain couples TRBV5-4 to TRBJ2-1, with TRBD2 matching 8 bases. The CDR3 is 17 amino acids. From germline, CDR1 is SGHNT and CDR2 YYREEE (reference sequence). J gave up 0 bases and V 7 bases, and 12 bases lay outside the gene matches. CDR3 sequence reads: CASSLAAGGSSYNEQFF. CDR3 sequence (DNA): TGTGCCAGCTCCCTGGCGGCGGGGGGATCCTCCTACAATGAGCAGTTCTTC.

This sequence joins TRBV19 and TRBJ2-1; the match to TRBD2 covers 12 bases. The CDR3 covers 17 residues. Unmatched junction bases numbered 15, after V lost 6 bases and J lost 9 bases. Germline values: CDR1 LNHDA, CDR2 SQIVND (reference sequence). The CDR3 protein is CASRITLRLAGVSEQFF. The CDR3 DNA sequence: TGTGCCAGTAGAATTACACTCCGACTAGCGGGAGTATCTGAGCAGTTCTTC.

This sequence joins TRBV2 and TRBJ2-2; the D is unclear. CDR1 is SNHLY and CDR2 is FYNNEI in the germline V gene. The CDR3 runs 14 residues. V lost 6 bases to trimming and J lost 4 bases, with 12 bases between them. CDR3: CASRLTQFTGELFF. The CDR3 DNA is TGTGCCAGCAGGCTGACTCAATTCACCGGGGAGCTGTTTTTT.

The chain employs TRBV6-1 and TRBJ2-7; TRBD1 matches at 10 bases. The CDR3 has 14 amino acids. The ends lost 6 bases at V and 3 bases at J; junction bases unmatched: 5. From germline, CDR1 is MNHNS and CDR2 SASEGT. CDR3 residues: CASRTGGYIYEQYF. CDR3 DNA sequence: TGTGCCAGCAGGACAGGGGGCTATATCTACGAGCAGTACTTC.

The chain joins TRBV5-1 to TRBJ1-4, with D hard to call. This CDR3 region has 15 residues. Trimming stripped 1 base from V and 4 bases from J, with 11 bases between. Germline CDR1 is SGHRS and CDR2 is YFSETQ. CDR3 amino acids: CASSLLGGYNEKLFF. As DNA, the CDR3 is TGCGCCAGCAGCTTGTTGGGCGGGTATAATGAAAAACTGTTTTTT.

This clone was observed a handful of times. This sample includes further DNA sequences coding for the same CDR3. The chain recombines TRBV7-2 with TRBJ1-5; D is perhaps TRBD1 (6 bases). The CDR3 has 14 residues. V lost 5 bases and J lost 2, with 10 bases in between. CDR1 SGHTA and CDR2 FQGNSA come from the germline V gene. CDR3 protein: CASSTRQGNQPQHF. In DNA, the CDR3 is TGTGCCAGCAGCACCCGACAGGGCAATCAGCCCCAGCATTTT.

The rearrangement uses TRBV18 and TRBJ1-2; perhaps TRBD1 as D (6 bases). The germline V gene encodes CDR1 KGHSH and CDR2 LQKENI. Between the trimmed V and J ends, which lost 6 bases and 0 bases, there was a span of 20 bases. The CDR3 spans 17 residues. In DNA form, the CDR3 reads TGTGCCAGCTCTCCCGGCCCGGGGACATCTTCTAACTATGGCTACACCTTC. Its translation is CASSPGPGTSSNYGYTF.

J is TRBJ1-5 and V is TRBV2; 8 nucleotides match TRBD1. The junction had 9 bases not matched to a gene; V was cut back by 8 bases and J by 0 bases. In germline, CDR1 is SNHLY, CDR2 FYNNEI. This CDR3 is 16 amino acids long. In DNA form, the CDR3 reads TGTGCCAGCCTGGACAGGGAATATTATAGCAATCAGCCCCAGCATTTT. It yields the protein CASLDREYYSNQPQHF.

The chain has TRBV19 and TRBJ2-5, with a weak D call TRBD2 (5 bases). Germline lookup yields CDR1 LNHDA and CDR2 SQIVND (reference sequence). The CDR3 has 13 residues. V was pared by 5 bases and J by 9 bases, with 16 bases between. CDR3: CASSPAPMEAQYF. DNA for the CDR3: TGTGCCAGTAGTCCGGCCCCGATGGAGGCCCAGTACTTC.

The chain links TRBV30 to TRBJ2-1; D might be TRBD1 (6 bases). Trimming cost V 4 bases and J 0 bases, with 13 bases left between them. The CDR3 spans 15 residues. Germline values: CDR1 GTSNPN, CDR2 SVGIG (reference sequence). The CDR3 loop is CAWMTGPSSYNEQFF. CDR3 coding DNA: TGTGCCTGGATGACAGGACCTAGCTCCTACAATGAGCAGTTCTTC.